A selection of T cell receptor beta chains follows, all from one sample in a study of OX40 agonist ivuxolimab in advanced cancers. Measured with immunoSEQ multiplex PCR; TCRdb has only the in-frame clones, and not every one. The data show about 19,000 clones, with around four fifths seen just once and roughly 34% held by the top ten. The sequencing here drew on CD4+ or CD8+ T cells sorted from blood, taken in a trial of the OX40 agonist ivuxolimab. All receptors derive from an adult with an advanced solid tumor such as melanoma, head and neck, liver or kidney cancer. Both conserved end residues are part of each CDR3. Fields, in order: clone size, J gene, CDR3 length, V gene, D gene, CDR3 DNA, CDR3 protein. The D gene is left open where the match is weak. Rows may omit the clone size; those that give it use once, few, many or a size class.

clone_size: medium-sized; j_call: TRBJ2-7; cdr3_length: 17; v_call: TRBV5-6; d_call: TRBD2; cdr3_nt: TGTGCCAGCAGCTTGGCCGGGACTATCCCACGGCCCTACGAGCAGTACTTC; cdr3_aa: CASSLAGTIPRPYEQYF
clone_size: -; j_call: TRBJ1-1; cdr3_length: 15; v_call: TRBV19; d_call: TRBD1; cdr3_nt: TGTGCCAGTAGCCGACAGGGGGACGGGGACACTGAAGCTTTCTTT; cdr3_aa: CASSRQGDGDTEAFF
clone_size: -; j_call: TRBJ1-1; cdr3_length: 14; v_call: TRBV19; d_call: -; cdr3_nt: TGTGCCAGTATGCCATCTGACAGGCGGACTGAAGCTTTCTTT; cdr3_aa: CASMPSDRRTEAFF
clone_size: -; j_call: TRBJ2-1; cdr3_length: 16; v_call: TRBV11-1; d_call: -; cdr3_nt: TGTGCCAGCAGCTCCGAGGGGTGGAGCTCCTACAATGAGCAGTTCTTC; cdr3_aa: CASSSEGWSSYNEQFF
clone_size: large; j_call: TRBJ1-1; cdr3_length: 16; v_call: TRBV5-4; d_call: -; cdr3_nt: TGTGCCAGCAGCTTGGGGGGGGAGGAATTAGGCACTGAAGCTTTCTTT; cdr3_aa: CASSLGGEELGTEAFF
clone_size: -; j_call: TRBJ1-5; cdr3_length: 15; v_call: TRBV4-3; d_call: TRBD1; cdr3_nt: TGCGCCAGCAGCCAAGACGACAGGGAAGATCAGCCCCAGCATTTT; cdr3_aa: CASSQDDREDQPQHF
clone_size: -; j_call: TRBJ1-2; cdr3_length: 10; v_call: TRBV29-1; d_call: -; cdr3_nt: TGCAGCGCCTACAGGGAAGGCTACACCTTC; cdr3_aa: CSAYREGYTF
clone_size: -; j_call: TRBJ2-7; cdr3_length: 14; v_call: TRBV7-7; d_call: -; cdr3_nt: TGTGCCAGCAGCCCGGAGCCCGGTTACTACGAGCAGTACTTC; cdr3_aa: CASSPEPGYYEQYF
clone_size: -; j_call: TRBJ1-1; cdr3_length: 13; v_call: TRBV29-1; d_call: TRBD1; cdr3_nt: TGCAGCGAGGTCAGGGGGATGAACACTGAAGCTTTCTTT; cdr3_aa: CSEVRGMNTEAFF
clone_size: -; j_call: TRBJ1-5; cdr3_length: 15; v_call: TRBV6-5; d_call: TRBD1; cdr3_nt: TGTGCCAGCAGTTATGACAGGGCTAGCAATCAGCCCCAGCATTTT; cdr3_aa: CASSYDRASNQPQHF
clone_size: -; j_call: TRBJ1-4; cdr3_length: 13; v_call: TRBV2; d_call: -; cdr3_nt: TGTGCCAGCACCCATGGGGGGGATGAAAAACTGTTTTTT; cdr3_aa: CASTHGGDEKLFF
clone_size: once; j_call: TRBJ2-3; cdr3_length: 17; v_call: TRBV10-3; d_call: TRBD1; cdr3_nt: TGTGCCATCAGTGGACCCGGGGACAGGGGTGAAACAGATACGCAGTATTTT; cdr3_aa: CAISGPGDRGETDTQYF
clone_size: -; j_call: TRBJ2-7; cdr3_length: 13; v_call: TRBV27; d_call: -; cdr3_nt: TGTGCCAGCAGCCTCAAGGGCCATTACGAGCAGTACTTC; cdr3_aa: CASSLKGHYEQYF
clone_size: -; j_call: TRBJ1-2; cdr3_length: 13; v_call: TRBV7-2; d_call: -; cdr3_nt: TGTGCCAGCAGCCCATTTTCAGGAGACGGCTACACCTTC; cdr3_aa: CASSPFSGDGYTF
clone_size: -; j_call: TRBJ1-2; cdr3_length: 13; v_call: TRBV7-2; d_call: -; cdr3_nt: TGTGCCAGCAGCCCGATGGGTTCGTATGGCTACACCTTC; cdr3_aa: CASSPMGSYGYTF
clone_size: -; j_call: TRBJ2-1; cdr3_length: 17; v_call: TRBV9; d_call: TRBD2; cdr3_nt: TGTGCCAGCAGCGTAGGGGCTATTAGCGGGGGGCGCGAGTGGGAGTTCTTC; cdr3_aa: CASSVGAISGGREWEFF
clone_size: -; j_call: TRBJ1-2; cdr3_length: 14; v_call: TRBV28; d_call: -; cdr3_nt: TGTGCCAGCAGTTCGTTGGTTCAGGTTTATGGCTACACCTTC; cdr3_aa: CASSSLVQVYGYTF
clone_size: -; j_call: TRBJ2-7; cdr3_length: 14; v_call: TRBV6-5; d_call: -; cdr3_nt: TGTGCCAGCAGTACACCTCTGGAGTCCTACGAGCAGTACTTC; cdr3_aa: CASSTPLESYEQYF
clone_size: -; j_call: TRBJ1-1; cdr3_length: 14; v_call: TRBV7-9; d_call: -; cdr3_nt: TGTGCCAGCAGCTCCCGACGGCTGAACACTGAAGCTTTCTTT; cdr3_aa: CASSSRRLNTEAFF
clone_size: -; j_call: TRBJ1-1; cdr3_length: 15; v_call: TRBV4-3; d_call: -; cdr3_nt: TGCGCCAGCAGCCAAGACTGGACGAGGGGGACTGAAGCTTTCTTT; cdr3_aa: CASSQDWTRGTEAFF
clone_size: -; j_call: TRBJ2-1; cdr3_length: 14; v_call: TRBV6-5; d_call: TRBD1; cdr3_nt: TGTGCCAGCAGGGACAGGGGACCCTACAATGAGCAGTTCTTC; cdr3_aa: CASRDRGPYNEQFF
clone_size: -; j_call: TRBJ1-2; cdr3_length: 15; v_call: TRBV9; d_call: -; cdr3_nt: TGTGCCAGCAGCGTAGGGGTACAGATACACTATGGCTACACCTTC; cdr3_aa: CASSVGVQIHYGYTF
clone_size: once; j_call: TRBJ2-3; cdr3_length: 15; v_call: TRBV7-9; d_call: -; cdr3_nt: TGTGCCAGCAGCTCCCCTGGGGTGAGCACAGATACGCAGTATTTT; cdr3_aa: CASSSPGVSTDTQYF
clone_size: -; j_call: TRBJ1-5; cdr3_length: 13; v_call: TRBV15; d_call: -; cdr3_nt: TGTGCCACCAGCAGAGGCCGTGTTCAGCCCCAGCATTTT; cdr3_aa: CATSRGRVQPQHF
clone_size: once; j_call: TRBJ1-5; cdr3_length: 15; v_call: TRBV11-2; d_call: -; cdr3_nt: TGTGCCAGCAGTTCAGACAGAGGGGGGAATCAGCCCCAGCATTTT; cdr3_aa: CASSSDRGGNQPQHF
clone_size: -; j_call: TRBJ2-1; cdr3_length: 15; v_call: TRBV5-1; d_call: TRBD1; cdr3_nt: TGCGCCACCTCCCCGGCAGGGGGCCCCTACAATGAGCAGTTCTTC; cdr3_aa: CATSPAGGPYNEQFF
clone_size: few; j_call: TRBJ2-7; cdr3_length: 14; v_call: TRBV27; d_call: -; cdr3_nt: TGTGCCAGCGGGGTCGAAATGGTGAGCCACGAGCAGTACTTC; cdr3_aa: CASGVEMVSHEQYF
clone_size: once; j_call: TRBJ2-7; cdr3_length: 13; v_call: TRBV19; d_call: -; cdr3_nt: TGTGCCAGTAGTATTTCCGATCCCAACGAGCAGTACTTC; cdr3_aa: CASSISDPNEQYF
clone_size: -; j_call: TRBJ1-5; cdr3_length: 14; v_call: TRBV19; d_call: TRBD1; cdr3_nt: TGTGCCAGTGGGACAGATTATAGCAATCAGCCCCAGCATTTT; cdr3_aa: CASGTDYSNQPQHF
clone_size: -; j_call: TRBJ2-3; cdr3_length: 14; v_call: TRBV15; d_call: -; cdr3_nt: TGTGCCACCAGCAGAGACAGCCGCACAGATACGCAGTATTTT; cdr3_aa: CATSRDSRTDTQYF
clone_size: -; j_call: TRBJ2-7; cdr3_length: 14; v_call: TRBV15; d_call: -; cdr3_nt: TGTGCCACCAGCGGAGACCCAGTACCCTACGAGCAGTACTTC; cdr3_aa: CATSGDPVPYEQYF
clone_size: -; j_call: TRBJ2-5; cdr3_length: 14; v_call: TRBV7-9; d_call: -; cdr3_nt: TGTGCCAGCAGCTTATCGTATACGCAAGAGACCCAGTACTTC; cdr3_aa: CASSLSYTQETQYF
clone_size: -; j_call: TRBJ2-3; cdr3_length: 18; v_call: TRBV19; d_call: TRBD1; cdr3_nt: TGTGCCAGTAGTATAGATCTCACCGGGACAGGCAGCACAGATACGCAGTATTTT; cdr3_aa: CASSIDLTGTGSTDTQYF
clone_size: few; j_call: TRBJ1-1; cdr3_length: 12; v_call: TRBV7-9; d_call: -; cdr3_nt: TGTGCCAGCAGCTTAGGCCCCGCTGAAGCTTTCTTT; cdr3_aa: CASSLGPAEAFF
clone_size: few; j_call: TRBJ2-7; cdr3_length: 11; v_call: TRBV9; d_call: -; cdr3_nt: TGTGCCAGCAGCGAGGGGGACGAGCAGTACTTC; cdr3_aa: CASSEGDEQYF
clone_size: -; j_call: TRBJ1-5; cdr3_length: 16; v_call: TRBV15; d_call: -; cdr3_nt: TGTGCCACCAGCATAGAGAGGGGGGATAGCAATCAGCCCCAGCATTTT; cdr3_aa: CATSIERGDSNQPQHF
clone_size: -; j_call: TRBJ1-1; cdr3_length: 17; v_call: TRBV28; d_call: -; cdr3_nt: TGTGCCAGCAGTTTATATAGCAGGTCGGGGGGGAACACTGAAGCTTTCTTT; cdr3_aa: CASSLYSRSGGNTEAFF
clone_size: few; j_call: TRBJ2-1; cdr3_length: 13; v_call: TRBV5-1; d_call: -; cdr3_nt: TGCGCCAGCATGGCCACCTCCTACAATGAGCAGTTCTTC; cdr3_aa: CASMATSYNEQFF
clone_size: -; j_call: TRBJ1-1; cdr3_length: 14; v_call: TRBV4-1; d_call: -; cdr3_nt: TGCGCCAGCAGCTTAGGGACATCGATAATGGAAGCTTTCTTT; cdr3_aa: CASSLGTSIMEAFF
clone_size: -; j_call: TRBJ2-7; cdr3_length: 17; v_call: TRBV2; d_call: -; cdr3_nt: TGTGCCAGCAGTGACCCGCCGGGTGGGATGTGGAACTACGAGCAGTACTTC; cdr3_aa: CASSDPPGGMWNYEQYF
clone_size: -; j_call: TRBJ1-3; cdr3_length: 15; v_call: TRBV6-5; d_call: -; cdr3_nt: TGTGCCAGCAGTTACCCGGACGTCTCTGGAAACACCATATATTTT; cdr3_aa: CASSYPDVSGNTIYF
clone_size: -; j_call: TRBJ1-1; cdr3_length: 13; v_call: TRBV10-3; d_call: -; cdr3_nt: TGTGCCATCAAAAAGGGACTCGCGGCTGAAGCTTTCTTT; cdr3_aa: CAIKKGLAAEAFF